Sequencing of this TCR beta chain was carried out in a study of cytomegalovirus exposure and HLA in healthy donors. Study details: A later analysis reported the same platform for the roughly 110 validation repertoires and the approximately 640 first-cohort repertoires. General observations from the study: Most TCR sequences were seen very rarely across donors, but some public TCRs occurred in many.

Donors were drawn from the roughly 110-subject validation cohort, separate from the approximately 700-subject first cohort. For this clone: The antigen is unknown.

Using immunoSEQ multiplex PCR, the repertoire was profiled, and TCRdb retains in-frame clones only, with some absent. The sample has under 250,000 clones, about nine tenths seen once; the top ten hold 2% to 2.5%. The sample was PBMCs. The sequence was collected from a young woman in good health and CMV-seropositive.

CDR3 DNA sequence: TGTGCCAGCAACAATTTTGGGACAGGGCTTCATCAGCCCCAGCATTTT. Its protein is CASNNFGTGLHQPQHF. This chain connects TRBV28 to TRBJ1-5, with TRBD1 matching 9 bases. In germline, CDR1 is MDHEN, CDR2 SYDVKM. The CDR3 totals 16 residues. The V segment lost 7 bases and the J segment 5 bases; nucleotides outside the gene matches: 12.